Described below is a single TCR beta chain sequence and its context. Survey-level immunoSEQ sequencing profiled the TCR beta repertoire. Measured with immunoSEQ multiplex PCR; TCRdb has only the in-frame clones, and not every one. Here the sample spans 60,000 to 75,000 clones, around 93% being singletons. The junction had 8 bases not matched to a gene; V was cut back by 6 bases and J by 4 bases. There are 14 residues in the CDR3. Germline-derived CDR1 and CDR2 are LNHDA and SQIVND (reference sequence). Sequenced material: PBMCs. The sequence was collected from a middle-aged man with rheumatoid arthritis. The V gene is TRBV19, the J gene TRBJ2-5; 7 nucleotides agree with TRBD2. CDR3 in DNA: TGTGCCAGTAGCCACGCGGGGGAGCGAGAGACCCAGTACTTC. It is translated as CASSHAGERETQYF.